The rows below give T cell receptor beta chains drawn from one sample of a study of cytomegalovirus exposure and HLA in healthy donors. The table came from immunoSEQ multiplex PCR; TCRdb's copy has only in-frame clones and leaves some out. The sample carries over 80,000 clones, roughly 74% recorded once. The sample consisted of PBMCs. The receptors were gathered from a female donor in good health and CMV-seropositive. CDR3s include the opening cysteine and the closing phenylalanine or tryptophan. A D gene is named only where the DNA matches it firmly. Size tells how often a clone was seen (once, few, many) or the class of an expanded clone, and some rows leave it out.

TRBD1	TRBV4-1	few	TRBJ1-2	CASRPTGARGYGYTF	TGCGCCAGCAGACCAACAGGGGCCCGCGGCTATGGCTACACCTTC
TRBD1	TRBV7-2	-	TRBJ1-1	CASSLQGGNTEAFF	TGTGCCAGCAGCTTACAGGGGGGGAACACTGAAGCTTTCTTT
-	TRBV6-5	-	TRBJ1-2	CASSYSDRQGRDGYTF	TGTGCCAGCAGTTACTCGGATCGGCAGGGGAGGGACGGCTACACCTTC
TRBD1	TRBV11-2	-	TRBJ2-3	CASSPRQGASTDTQYF	TGTGCCAGCAGCCCGCGACAGGGGGCTAGCACAGATACGCAGTATTTT
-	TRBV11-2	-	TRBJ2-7	CASSPRSGTIYEQYF	TGTGCCAGCAGCCCCCGGAGTGGAACGATCTACGAGCAGTACTTC
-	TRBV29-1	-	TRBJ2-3	CSVTRQVIPTDTQYF	TGCAGCGTCACCCGACAGGTTATTCCCACAGATACGCAGTATTTT
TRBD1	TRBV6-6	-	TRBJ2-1	CASSLDRDEQFF	TGTGCCAGCAGCCTCGACAGGGATGAGCAGTTCTTC
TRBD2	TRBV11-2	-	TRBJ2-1	CASSLLGLAFYEQFF	TGTGCCAGCAGCTTACTCGGACTAGCCTTCTATGAGCAGTTCTTC
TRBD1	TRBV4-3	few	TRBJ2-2	CASSDGTGVTGELFF	TGCGCCAGCAGCGATGGTACAGGGGTCACCGGGGAGCTGTTTTTT
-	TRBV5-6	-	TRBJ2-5	CASSLGRQETQYF	TGTGCCAGCAGCTTGGGCCGGCAAGAGACCCAGTACTTC
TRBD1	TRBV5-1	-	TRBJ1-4	CASSPTGAVVEKLFF	TGCGCCAGCAGCCCCACAGGGGCGGTGGTTGAAAAACTGTTTTTT
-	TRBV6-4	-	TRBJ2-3	CASSDGTFMGTDTQYF	TGTGCCAGCAGTGACGGTACATTCATGGGCACAGATACGCAGTATTTT
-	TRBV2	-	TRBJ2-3	CASSGLGQGTDTQYF	TGTGCCAGCAGCGGCCTGGGCCAGGGCACAGATACGCAGTATTTT
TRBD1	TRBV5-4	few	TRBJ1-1	CASSSRTGRGTEAFF	TGTGCCAGCAGCTCCCGGACAGGAAGAGGCACTGAAGCTTTCTTT
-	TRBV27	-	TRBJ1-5	CASRGTARNQPQHF	TGTGCCAGCAGGGGCACAGCCCGTAATCAGCCCCAGCATTTT
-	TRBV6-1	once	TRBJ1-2	CASSEPDRTPYGYTF	TGTGCCAGCAGTGAACCCGACAGGACGCCCTATGGCTACACCTTC
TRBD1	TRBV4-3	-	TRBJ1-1	CASSQHDRGRTEAFF	TGCGCCAGCAGCCAGCATGACAGGGGGCGAACTGAAGCTTTCTTT
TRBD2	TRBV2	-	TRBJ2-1	CAIRKRTSGGTYNEQFF	TGTGCCATCCGGAAAAGGACTAGCGGGGGGACCTACAATGAGCAGTTCTTC
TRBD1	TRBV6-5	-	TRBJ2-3	CASRVDRGTDTQYF	TGTGCCAGCAGGGTCGACAGGGGTACAGATACGCAGTATTTT
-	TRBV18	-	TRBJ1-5	CASSPGPPLNQPQHF	TGTGCCAGCTCACCGGGGCCCCCCCTCAATCAGCCCCAGCATTTT
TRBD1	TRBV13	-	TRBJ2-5	CASSLRPRQQGADKGETQYF	TGTGCCAGCAGCTTACGGCCGCGCCAACAGGGGGCCGACAAAGGGGAGACCCAGTACTTC
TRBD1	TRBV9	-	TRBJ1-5	CASSTLDRVNQPQHF	TGTGCCAGCAGCACCCTCGACAGGGTCAATCAGCCCCAGCATTTT
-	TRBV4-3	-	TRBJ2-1	CASSAGISYNEQFF	TGCGCCAGCAGCGCCGGGATCTCCTACAATGAGCAGTTCTTC
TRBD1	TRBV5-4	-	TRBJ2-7	CASSFVRTGENEQYF	TGTGCCAGCAGCTTCGTCCGGACAGGGGAGAACGAGCAGTACTTC
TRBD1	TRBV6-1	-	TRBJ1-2	CASSEALTGANYGYTF	TGTGCCAGCAGTGAAGCCTTGACAGGGGCTAACTATGGCTACACCTTC
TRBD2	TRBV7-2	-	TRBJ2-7	CASSFGGGAYEQYF	TGTGCCAGCAGCTTTGGCGGGGGGGCCTACGAGCAGTACTTC
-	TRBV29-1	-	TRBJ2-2	CSVGTAGELFF	TGCAGCGTTGGGACTGCCGGGGAGCTGTTTTTT
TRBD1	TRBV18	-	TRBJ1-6	CASSPQQGRNSPLHF	TGTGCCAGCTCACCTCAACAGGGGAGGAATTCACCCCTCCACTTT
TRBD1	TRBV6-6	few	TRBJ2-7	CASSPGTAYEQYF	TGTGCCAGCAGCCCCGGGACAGCCTACGAGCAGTACTTC
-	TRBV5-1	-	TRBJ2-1	CASSQNTGFAYNEQFF	TGCGCCAGCAGCCAGAACACAGGGTTCGCCTACAATGAGCAGTTCTTC
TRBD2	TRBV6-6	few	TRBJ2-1	CASSGGLAGGTNEQFF	TGTGCCAGCAGTGGGGGACTAGCGGGAGGCACCAATGAGCAGTTCTTC
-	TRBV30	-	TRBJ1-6	CAWSVGRVGNSPLHF	TGTGCCTGGAGTGTAGGGAGGGTTGGAAATTCACCCCTCCACTTT
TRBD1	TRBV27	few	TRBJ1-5	CASSQGQGGNQPQHF	TGTGCCAGCAGCCAGGGACAGGGAGGCAATCAGCCCCAGCATTTT
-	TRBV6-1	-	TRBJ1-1	CASSLHMNTEAFF	TGTGCCAGCAGCTTACACATGAACACTGAAGCTTTCTTT
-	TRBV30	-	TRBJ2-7	CAWGDRRMQQYF	TGTGCCTGGGGTGATCGGAGGATGCAGCAGTACTTC
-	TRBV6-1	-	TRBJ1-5	CASTDGDQPQHF	TGTGCCAGCACCGATGGAGATCAGCCCCAGCATTTT
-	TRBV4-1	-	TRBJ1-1	CASSQLTGLNTEAFF	TGCGCCAGCAGCCAATTGACAGGTCTGAACACTGAAGCTTTCTTT
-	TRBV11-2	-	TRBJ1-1	CASSSRQVNTEAFF	TGTGCCAGCAGCTCGCGACAAGTGAACACTGAAGCTTTCTTT
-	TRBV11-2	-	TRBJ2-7	CASRVSWGGSYEQYF	TGTGCCAGCAGGGTATCCTGGGGAGGCTCCTACGAGCAGTACTTC
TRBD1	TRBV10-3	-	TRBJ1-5	CAISESRGTGAKRNNQPQHF	TGTGCCATCAGTGAGTCCCGGGGGACAGGGGCCAAAAGAAACAATCAGCCCCAGCATTTT
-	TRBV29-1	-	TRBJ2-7	CSVGISEGRRYF	TGCAGCGTTGGAATTTCGGAGGGACGGAGGTACTTC
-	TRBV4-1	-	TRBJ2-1	CASSQTRSPGEQFF	TGCGCCAGCAGCCAAACCCGATCGCCCGGGGAGCAGTTCTTC
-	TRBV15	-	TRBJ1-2	CATSRDAVDWNYGYTF	TGTGCCACCAGCAGAGATGCCGTAGACTGGAACTATGGCTACACCTTC
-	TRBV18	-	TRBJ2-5	CASSPSGPQETQYF	TGTGCCAGCTCACCAAGCGGACCTCAAGAGACCCAGTACTTC
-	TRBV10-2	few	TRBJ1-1	CATSVTGTTEAFF	TGCGCCACCTCGGTTACAGGGACCACTGAAGCTTTCTTT
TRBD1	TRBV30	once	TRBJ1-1	CAWSLTQGETEAFF	TGTGCCTGGAGTCTAACCCAGGGGGAGACTGAAGCTTTCTTT
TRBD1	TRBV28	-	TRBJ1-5	CASRRQGFGNQPQHF	TGTGCCAGCAGAAGACAGGGTTTCGGCAATCAGCCCCAGCATTTT
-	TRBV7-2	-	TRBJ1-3	CASSWIQGAGNTIYF	TGTGCCAGCAGCTGGATACAGGGAGCCGGAAACACCATATATTTT
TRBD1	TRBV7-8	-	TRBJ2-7	CASSNRGSYEQYF	TGTGCCAGCAGCAACAGGGGGAGTTACGAGCAGTACTTC
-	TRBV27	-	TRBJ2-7	CASTPRGRVAYEQYF	TGTGCCAGCACCCCCAGGGGCAGGGTGGCCTACGAGCAGTACTTC
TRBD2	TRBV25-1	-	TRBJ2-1	CASSSPGLAGNEQFF	TGTGCCAGCAGTTCACCGGGACTAGCGGGAAATGAGCAGTTCTTC
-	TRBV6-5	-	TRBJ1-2	CASSYGAGASFYGYTF	TGTGCCAGCAGTTACGGGGCAGGGGCCTCATTCTATGGCTACACCTTC
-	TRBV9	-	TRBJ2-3	CASSVGVSTDTQYF	TGTGCCAGCAGCGTAGGTGTAAGCACAGATACGCAGTATTTT
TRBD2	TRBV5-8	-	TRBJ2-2	CASNTGGAELFF	TGTGCCAGCAACACGGGAGGCGCCGAGCTGTTTTTT
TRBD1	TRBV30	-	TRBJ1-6	CAWDRGSPLHF	TGTGCCTGGGACAGGGGGTCACCCCTCCACTTT